This T cell receptor (beta chain) was observed in a study of OX40 agonist ivuxolimab in advanced cancers. Describing the broader study: Ivuxolimab was an agonistic, fully human IgG2 monoclonal antibody directed against OX40 (CD134), a costimulatory receptor. Among the 50 to 55 dose-escalation patients, about 19 had hepatocellular carcinoma, roughly 15 melanoma, 9 renal cell carcinoma and 9 head and neck cancer. The paper covers the monotherapy dose-escalation part of the phase I ivuxolimab trial, which included N ≈ 57 patients. Intravenous ivuxolimab was administered to patients every 2 weeks at six dose levels: 0.01, 0.1, 0.3, 1.5, 3 and 10 mg/kg. In the dose-escalation cohort, roughly 80% of patients were male, and the mean age was approximately 60 years, with a range of roughly 20 to 80. The point of sequencing TCRbeta in the periphery was to test whether ivuxolimab changed TCR sequence diversity and drove clonal T-cell expansion. Patients were allowed to have had prior anti-PD-1, anti-PD-L1 or anti-CTLA-4 therapy, and roughly 40% of the dose-escalation patients had previously received checkpoint inhibitors. Partial responses occurred in three dose-escalation patients: two with cutaneous melanoma and one with hepatocellular carcinoma. Results the study describes overall, beyond this receptor: After ivuxolimab, CD8+ T cells had more expanded clones than CD4+ T cells on average. Low levels of normalized T-cell clonal expansion were also seen in some patients who did not respond. In the 0.1-3.0 mg/kg groups, partial responders had among the lowest normalized peripheral clonal expansion, particularly in CD8+ T cells. Which antigens the clonally expanded peripheral T cells were specific for was not determined. At doses of 0.1 to 3.0 mg/kg, clonal expansion of both CD4+ and CD8+ blood T cells was observed from baseline to week 6.

Turning to this clone: Its antigen target is currently unknown. It has no much larger one-base neighbor in the sample; base qualities were not kept.

Genomic DNA was extracted from sorted cells for sequencing of the TCRbeta CDR3 region. The immunoSEQ Assay was used to sequence the TCRbeta CDR3 regions. Here the immuneACCESS table is served through TCRdb, limited to in-frame sequences with V and J called. Missing clones are a known gap in these copies; in checked studies unresolved V genes cover under half, and the rest lacks a known reason. The sample has around 78,000 clones on record, about 84% of them singletons. The ten largest clonotypes hold approximately 4.6% of the sample. The germline V gene gives CDR1 as SGHRS and CDR2 as YFSETQ. There are 15 amino acids in the CDR3, from cysteine to phenylalanine inclusive. This entry keeps only the CDR3 DNA: 45 bases, framed from base 1. Trimming costs V 2 bases and J 0 bases, and their ends lie 11 bases apart. Patients with autoimmune disease history or receiving systemic immunosuppression were excluded from the trial. Peripheral blood for TCR sequencing was collected from all dose cohorts at baseline, on cycle 4 day 1, and on cycle 7 day 1. The samples were drawn from a first-in-human, open-label, multicenter phase I dose-escalation trial of ivuxolimab. Adults with locally advanced or metastatic head and neck squamous cell, hepatocellular, melanoma or renal cell carcinoma were enrolled in the trial. Before TCR sequencing, CD4+ T cells and CD8+ T cells from peripheral blood were sorted into separate populations.

The TCR comes from an adult with an advanced solid tumor such as melanoma, head and neck, liver or kidney cancer. Recombination joined TRBV5-1 with TRBJ1-2; TRBD1 is a weak D gene call, 5 bases matching. Here the sequenced sample was CD4+ or CD8+ T cells sorted from blood, taken in a trial of the OX40 agonist ivuxolimab. CDR3 region: CASSLGQGANYGYTF. The bases are TGCGCCAGCAGCTTAGGTCAGGGTGCTAACTATGGCTACACCTTC.